The 11 T cell receptor beta chains below all came from one sample that was sequenced in a study of T cells in Graves' hyperthyroidism and ophthalmopathy. The CDR3 regions of TCR beta were amplified from RNA transcripts. HTBI primers drove first-round RT-PCR of the TCR CDR3. A single record per CDR3 protein comes from TCRdb applying MiXCR to the multiplex PCR reads. This table has about 400,000 distinct CDR3 sequences, over 12% appearing once. The sample taken for sequencing was blood. These TCRs come from a man aged 18 to 29 with Graves' ophthalmopathy.

This clonotype was observed at least ten times. The J gene is TRBJ1-1, the V gene TRBV20-1; D unclear. The CDR3 runs to 14 residues. Trimming stripped 1 base from V and 2 bases from J, with 11 bases between. The germline V gene encodes CDR1 DFQATT and CDR2 SNEGSKA (reference sequence). CDR3 bases: TGCAGTGCTAGAGGGGGAAGCGTAAACACTGAAGCTTTCTTT. Its protein product is CSARGGSVNTEAFF.

This clonotype appeared many times. This chain connects TRBV6-5 to TRBJ1-1, with D unresolved. Germline V gene lookup returns CDR1 MNHEY and CDR2 SVGAGI. CDR3 length equals 14 residues. Trimming pared 2 bases from V and 2 bases from J, leaving 9 bases between. The DNA of the CDR3 is TGTGCCAGCAGTTACCTTCAGCTCAACACTGAAGCTTTCTTT. Translated, it gives CASSYLQLNTEAFF.

This chain connects TRBV5-1 to TRBJ1-4; no reliable D call. The V end lost 0 bases, the J end lost 1 base, and 7 bases lay between the germline ends. CDR3 length: 15 amino acids. Germline V gene lookup returns CDR1 SGHRS and CDR2 YFSETQ. In DNA form, the CDR3 reads TGCGCCAGCAGCTTGGCCGAGGGAACTAATGAAAAACTGTTTTTT. Its protein is CASSLAEGTNEKLFF.

The rearrangement joins TRBV19 to TRBJ2-1, with D perhaps matching TRBD1 or TRBD2 (5 bases each). The ends were cut back, 6 bases at V and 4 bases at J, with 13 bases in the middle. This CDR3 is 14 amino acids long. Germline CDR1 reads LNHDA; CDR2 reads SQIVND (reference sequence). CDR3 protein: CASSQRGLYNEQFF. CDR3 bases: TGTGCCAGTAGCCAGAGGGGCCTATACAATGAGCAGTTCTTC.

V and J are TRBV30 and TRBJ2-5; 10 positions agree with TRBD1. Germline V lookup: CDR1 GTSNPN, CDR2 SVGIG (reference sequence). The CDR3 sequence is 12 residues long. CDR3 loop: CASPGQGETQYF. The CDR3 DNA is TGTGCTTCTCCGGGACAGGGGGAGACCCAGTACTTC. Using reference TRBV30 and TRBJ2-5 for the parts outside the CDR3, the full variable domain is SQTIHQWPATLVQPVGSPLSLECTVEGTSNPNLYWYRQAAGRGLQLLFYSVGIGQISSEVPQNLSASRPQDRQFILSSKKLLLSDSGFYLCASPGQGETQYFGPGTRLLVL.

In DNA, the CDR3 is TGTGCCAGCAGCGTAGGGGGGGTCGGCTACGAGCAGTACTTC. As protein: CASSVGGVGYEQYF. The chain couples TRBV9 to TRBJ2-7, with a possible D match to TRBD2 (6 bases). Trimming shortened V by 0 bases and J by 3 bases, and 10 bases separated the two germline ends. Germline CDR1 is SGDLS and CDR2 is YYNGEE. The CDR3 consists of 14 residues.

This clonotype showed up many times. The chain uses TRBV18 and TRBJ1-2; D gene uncertain. V gave up 0 bases and J gave up 0 bases, with 2 bases separating them. CDR1 and CDR2 (germline): KGHSH, LQKENI. The CDR3 has 13 amino acids. CDR3 loop: CASSPPSNYGYTF. The CDR3 DNA follows: TGTGCCAGCTCACCACCATCTAACTATGGCTACACCTTC.

This clonotype was seen repeatedly, ten times or more. The V call is TRBV2, the J call TRBJ1-2; D gene unclear. The CDR3 is 11 amino acids. Germline V gives CDR1 SNHLY, CDR2 FYNNEI. Trimming removed 4 bases from V and 5 bases from J, with 5 bases in between. The CDR3 nucleotides are TGTGCCAGCAGTGGCAGTTATGGCTACACCTTC. Translating it yields CASSGSYGYTF.

The gene calls are TRBV6-1 and TRBJ2-2; D is unresolved. Trimming stripped 0 bases from V and 6 bases from J, with 14 bases between. Germline lookup yields CDR1 MNHNS and CDR2 SASEGT. CDR3 size: 16 residues. The CDR3: CASSEAPNADPGELFF. CDR3 coding DNA: TGTGCCAGCAGTGAAGCACCTAACGCAGATCCCGGGGAGCTGTTTTTT.

This clonotype appeared a few times. The chain is built from TRBV15 and TRBJ2-7; tentatively, D is TRBD1 (5 bases). The CDR3 sequence is 14 residues long. Trimming pared 1 base from V and 4 bases from J, leaving 11 bases between. Germline CDR1 reads LNHNV; CDR2 reads YYDKDF (reference sequence). Written as DNA, the CDR3 is TGTGCCACCAGCAGAGTAGGGGATAGTTACGAGCAGTACTTC. Protein sequence: CATSRVGDSYEQYF.

This clonotype showed up just a few times. J is TRBJ2-1 and V is TRBV13, with D possibly TRBD2 on 7 matching bases. CDR3 length: 17 amino acids. Trimming shortened V by 8 bases and J by 0 bases, and 20 bases separated the two germline ends. CDR1 and CDR2 from the germline V gene are PRHDT and FYEKMQ (reference sequence). The CDR3 protein is CASGFPTGGPSYNEQFF. The CDR3 DNA reads TGTGCCAGCGGTTTTCCAACCGGGGGGCCCTCCTACAATGAGCAGTTCTTC.